This T cell receptor (beta chain) was found in a study of T-cell memory formation after mild COVID-19. Study in general: Clustering of TCRs was largely donor specific.

V was clipped by 8 bases and J by 6 bases, with 23 bases between them. Germline CDR1 is SGHTA and CDR2 is FQGNSA. This CDR3 has 16 residues. It was 5'RACE with constant-segment primers that produced the TCR alpha and TCR beta cDNA libraries, which carried sample barcodes and UMIs. TCRdb re-called the 5' RACE reads with MiXCR, one entry per CDR3 protein. The data show around 510,000 distinct CDR3 sequences, with less than 25% seen just once and roughly 8.1% held by the top ten. The table lists this clonotype with a few counts. What it recognizes is unknown. Notes on the study in general: Researchers found some responding clones in pre-infection memory, a sign that cross-reactive memory joined. Most CD4+ clones that shrank were in CM and EM, while CD8+ ones turned up in EMRA.

The chain is built from TRBV7-2 and TRBJ2-1, with a tentative D call TRBD1 (7 bases). This TCR derives from an adult woman who had mild COVID-19 (a few samples of this study predate the infection). Cell type and time point are not known. Sequencing was performed on PBMCs or a T cell subset sorted from them (not recorded which). The CDR3 nucleotides are TGTGCCAGCGTATCCCAGGGGGGACAGTGGTCCAATGAGCAGTTCTTC. Translated: CASVSQGGQWSNEQFF. Together with reference TRBV7-2 and TRBJ2-1, the CDR3 gives the full variable domain: GAGVSQSPSNKVTEKGKDVELRCDPISGHTALYWYRQSLGQGLEFLIYFQGNSAPDKSGLPSDRFSAERTGGSVSTLTIQRTQQEDSAVYLCASVSQGGQWSNEQFFGPGTRLTVL.